This T cell receptor (beta chain) was recovered during a study of blood T cell repertoires in COVID-19. For the study at large: Sample material is recorded as cDNA or gDNA derived from T cells, B-cell-depleted T cells, or PBMCs.

Assay used: immunoSEQ multiplex PCR; TCRdb lists only in-frame clones, some missing. The sample has around 190,000 clones; about 81% are singletons. The germline V gene has CDR1 LNHDA and CDR2 SQIVND (reference sequence). This CDR3 has 14 amino acids. The ends were cut back, 1 base at V and 1 base at J, with 8 bases in the middle. All enrollees were roughly 18 to 89 years old and from about two dozen US areas. Symptom resolution, clearance, or two negative PCRs marked donors in Cohort 3 as recovered. The V gene is TRBV19, the J gene TRBJ2-7, with a weak D call TRBD1 (6 bases). This TCR was recovered from a woman younger than 45 who had recovered from COVID-19. The sequenced sample consisted of PBMCs or T cells enriched from blood (not recorded which). The DNA of the CDR3 is TGTGCCAGTAGTATAGGAGGGGGATCCTACGAGCAGTACTTC. Translating gives CASSIGGGSYEQYF.